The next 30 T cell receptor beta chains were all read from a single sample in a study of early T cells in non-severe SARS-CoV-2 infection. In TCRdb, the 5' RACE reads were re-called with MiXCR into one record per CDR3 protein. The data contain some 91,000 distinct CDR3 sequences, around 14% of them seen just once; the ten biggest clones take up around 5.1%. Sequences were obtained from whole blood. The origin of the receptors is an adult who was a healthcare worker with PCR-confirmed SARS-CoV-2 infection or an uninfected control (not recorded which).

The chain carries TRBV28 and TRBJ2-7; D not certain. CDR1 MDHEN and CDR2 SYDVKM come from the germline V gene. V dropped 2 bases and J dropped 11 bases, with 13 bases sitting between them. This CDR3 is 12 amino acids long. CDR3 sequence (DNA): TGTGCCAGCAGTTTAGGGCTAACGCTGAAGTACTTC. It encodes CASSLGLTLKYF.

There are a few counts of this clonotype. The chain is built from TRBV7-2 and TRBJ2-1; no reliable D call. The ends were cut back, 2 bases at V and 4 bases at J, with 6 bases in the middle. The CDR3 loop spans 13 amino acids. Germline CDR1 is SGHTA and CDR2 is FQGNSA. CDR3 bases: TGTGCCAGCAGCTTACAAGGTTACAATGAGCAGTTCTTC. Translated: CASSLQGYNEQFF.

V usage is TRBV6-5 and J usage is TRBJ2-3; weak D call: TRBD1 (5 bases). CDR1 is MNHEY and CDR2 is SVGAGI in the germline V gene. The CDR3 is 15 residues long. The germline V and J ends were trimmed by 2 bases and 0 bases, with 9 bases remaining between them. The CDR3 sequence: CASSYDSSSTDTQYF. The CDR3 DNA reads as TGTGCCAGCAGTTACGACAGCTCTAGCACAGATACGCAGTATTTT.

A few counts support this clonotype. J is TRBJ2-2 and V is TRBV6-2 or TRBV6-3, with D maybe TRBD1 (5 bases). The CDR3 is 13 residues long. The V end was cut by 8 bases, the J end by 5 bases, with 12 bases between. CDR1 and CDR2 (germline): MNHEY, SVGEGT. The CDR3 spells CASFQGYTGELFF. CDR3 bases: TGTGCCAGCTTCCAGGGTTATACCGGGGAGCTGTTTTTT.

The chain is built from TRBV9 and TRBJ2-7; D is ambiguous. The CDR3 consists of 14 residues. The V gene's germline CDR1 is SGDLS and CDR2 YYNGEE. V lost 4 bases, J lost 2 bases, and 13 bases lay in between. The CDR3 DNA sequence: TGTGCCAGCAGCCCCGAACTAAGACCCTACGAGCAGTACTTC. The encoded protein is CASSPELRPYEQYF.

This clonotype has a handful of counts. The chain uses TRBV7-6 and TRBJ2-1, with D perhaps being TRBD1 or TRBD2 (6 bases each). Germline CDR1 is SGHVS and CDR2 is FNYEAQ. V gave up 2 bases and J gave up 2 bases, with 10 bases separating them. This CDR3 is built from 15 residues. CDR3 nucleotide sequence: TGTGCCAGCAGCTTAACGGGGGCGCCCTACAATGAGCAGTTCTTC. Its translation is CASSLTGAPYNEQFF.

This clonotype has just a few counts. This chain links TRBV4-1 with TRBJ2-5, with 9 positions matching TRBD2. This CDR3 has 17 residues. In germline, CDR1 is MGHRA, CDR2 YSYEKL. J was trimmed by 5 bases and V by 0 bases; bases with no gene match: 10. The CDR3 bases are TGCGCCAGCAGCCAAGACCTGACTAGCGGACTTGGCGAGACCCAGTACTTC. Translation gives CASSQDLTSGLGETQYF.

The CDR3 loop reads CSARERGGGMNTEAFF. The CDR3 DNA sequence: TGCAGTGCTAGAGAGAGAGGGGGCGGGATGAACACTGAAGCTTTCTTT. V and J are TRBV20-1 and TRBJ1-1; 7 bases line up with TRBD1. This CDR3 comprises 16 residues. CDR1 and CDR2 from the germline V gene are DFQATT and SNEGSKA (reference sequence). V lost 0 bases to trimming and J lost 0 bases; unmatched junction nucleotides: 7.

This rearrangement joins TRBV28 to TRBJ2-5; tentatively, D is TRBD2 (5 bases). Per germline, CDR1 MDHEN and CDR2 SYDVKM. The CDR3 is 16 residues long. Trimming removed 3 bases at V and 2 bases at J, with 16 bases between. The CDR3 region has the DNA TGTGCCAGCAGTTTTGCGCCGGGCGGGCAACAAGAGACCCAGTACTTC. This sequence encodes CASSFAPGGQQETQYF.

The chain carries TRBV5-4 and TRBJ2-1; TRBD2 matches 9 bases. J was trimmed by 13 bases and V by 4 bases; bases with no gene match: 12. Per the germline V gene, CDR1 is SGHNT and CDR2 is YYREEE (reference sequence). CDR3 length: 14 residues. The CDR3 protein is CASSRLADPWQQFF. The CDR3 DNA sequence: TGTGCCAGCAGCCGACTAGCGGACCCTTGGCAACAGTTCTTC. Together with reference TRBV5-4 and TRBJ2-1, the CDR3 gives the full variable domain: ETGVTQSPTHLIKTRGQQVTLRCSSQSGHNTVSWYQQALGQGPQFIFQYYREEENGRGNFPPRFSGLQFPNYSSELNVNALELDDSALYLCASSRLADPWQQFFGPGTRLTVL.

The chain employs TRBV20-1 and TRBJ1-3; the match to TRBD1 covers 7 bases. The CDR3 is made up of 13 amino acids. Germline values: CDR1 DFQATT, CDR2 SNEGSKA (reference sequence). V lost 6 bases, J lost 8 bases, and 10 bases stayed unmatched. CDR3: CSATTGAVDTIYF. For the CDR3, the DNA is TGCAGTGCCACAACAGGGGCGGTAGACACCATATATTTT.

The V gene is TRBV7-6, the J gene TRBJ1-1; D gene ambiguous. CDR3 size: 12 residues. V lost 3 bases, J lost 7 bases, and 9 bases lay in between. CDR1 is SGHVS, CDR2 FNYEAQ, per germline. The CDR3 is CASSLDHSEAFF. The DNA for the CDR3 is TGTGCCAGCAGCTTGGACCACAGTGAAGCTTTCTTT.

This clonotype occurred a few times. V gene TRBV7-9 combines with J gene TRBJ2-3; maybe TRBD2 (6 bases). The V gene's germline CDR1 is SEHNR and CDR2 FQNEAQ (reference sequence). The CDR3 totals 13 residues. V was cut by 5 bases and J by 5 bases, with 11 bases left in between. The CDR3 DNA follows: TGTGCCAGCAGCGGGAAAGCGGGAGATACGCAGTATTTT. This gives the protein CASSGKAGDTQYF.

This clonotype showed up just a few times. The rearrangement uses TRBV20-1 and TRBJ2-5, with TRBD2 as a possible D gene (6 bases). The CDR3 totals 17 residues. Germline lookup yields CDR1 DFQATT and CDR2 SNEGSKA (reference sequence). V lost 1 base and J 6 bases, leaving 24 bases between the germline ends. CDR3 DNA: TGCAGTGCTAGAGTCAAACTGGGCTCGGGGGAGGAGAAGACCCAGTACTTC. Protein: CSARVKLGSGEEKTQYF.

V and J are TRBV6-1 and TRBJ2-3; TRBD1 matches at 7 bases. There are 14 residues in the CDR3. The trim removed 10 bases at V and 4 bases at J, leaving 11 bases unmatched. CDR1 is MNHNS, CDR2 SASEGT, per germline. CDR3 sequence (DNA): TGTGCCACCACGGCCGGGACAGCCTCAGATACGCAGTATTTT. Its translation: CATTAGTASDTQYF.

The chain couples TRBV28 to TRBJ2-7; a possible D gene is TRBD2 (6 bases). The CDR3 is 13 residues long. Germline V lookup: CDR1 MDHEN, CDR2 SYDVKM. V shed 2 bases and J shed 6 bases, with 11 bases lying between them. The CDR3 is CASSLGTPPEQYF. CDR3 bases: TGTGCCAGCAGTTTAGGGACTCCACCCGAGCAGTACTTC.

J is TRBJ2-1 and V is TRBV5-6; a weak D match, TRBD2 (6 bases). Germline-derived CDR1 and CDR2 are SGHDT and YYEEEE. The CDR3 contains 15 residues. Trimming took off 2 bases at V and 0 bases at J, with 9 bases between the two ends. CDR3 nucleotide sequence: TGTGCCAGCAGCTTAGCGGGTTACTCCTACAATGAGCAGTTCTTC. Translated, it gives CASSLAGYSYNEQFF. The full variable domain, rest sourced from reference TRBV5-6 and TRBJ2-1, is DAGVTQSPTHLIKTRGQQVTLRCSPKSGHDTVSWYQQALGQGPQFIFQYYEEEERQRGNFPDRFSGHQFPNYSSELNVNALLLGDSALYLCASSLAGYSYNEQFFGPGTRLTVL.

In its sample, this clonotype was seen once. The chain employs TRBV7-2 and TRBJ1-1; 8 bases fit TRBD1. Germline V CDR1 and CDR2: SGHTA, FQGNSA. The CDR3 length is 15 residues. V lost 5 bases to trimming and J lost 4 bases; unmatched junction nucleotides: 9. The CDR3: CASSRGRTGLTEAFF. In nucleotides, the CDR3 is TGTGCCAGCAGCCGGGGTCGGACAGGGCTCACTGAAGCTTTCTTT.

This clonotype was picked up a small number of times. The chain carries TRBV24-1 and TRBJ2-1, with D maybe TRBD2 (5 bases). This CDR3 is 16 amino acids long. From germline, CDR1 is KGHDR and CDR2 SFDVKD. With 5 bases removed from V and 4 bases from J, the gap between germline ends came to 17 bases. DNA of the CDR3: TGTGCCACCAGTGGGGTCGGAGGTTCGTCATACAATGAGCAGTTCTTC. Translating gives CATSGVGGSSYNEQFF.

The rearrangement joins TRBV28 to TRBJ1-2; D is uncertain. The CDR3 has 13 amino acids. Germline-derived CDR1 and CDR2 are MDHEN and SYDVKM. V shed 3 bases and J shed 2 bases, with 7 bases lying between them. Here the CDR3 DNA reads TGTGCCAGCAGTTTCCGGACGAACTATGGCTACACCTTC. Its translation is CASSFRTNYGYTF.

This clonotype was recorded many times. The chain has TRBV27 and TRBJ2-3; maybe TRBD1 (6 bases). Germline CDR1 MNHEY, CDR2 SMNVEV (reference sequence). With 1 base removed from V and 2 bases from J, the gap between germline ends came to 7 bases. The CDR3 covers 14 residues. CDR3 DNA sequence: TGTGCCAGCAGTTTATGGGACAACACAGATACGCAGTATTTT. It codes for CASSLWDNTDTQYF.

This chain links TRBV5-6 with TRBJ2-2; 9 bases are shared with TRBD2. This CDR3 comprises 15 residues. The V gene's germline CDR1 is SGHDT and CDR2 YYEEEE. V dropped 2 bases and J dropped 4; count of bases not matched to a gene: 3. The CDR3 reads CASSFIAGVTGELFF. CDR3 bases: TGTGCCAGCAGCTTTATAGCGGGAGTCACCGGGGAGCTGTTTTTT.

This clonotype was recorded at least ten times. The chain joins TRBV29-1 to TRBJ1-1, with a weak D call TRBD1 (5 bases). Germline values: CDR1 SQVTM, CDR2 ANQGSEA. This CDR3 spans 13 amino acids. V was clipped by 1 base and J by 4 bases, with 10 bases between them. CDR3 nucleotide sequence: TGCAGCGTTGAAGCCGGGGGTTCCACTGAAGCTTTCTTT. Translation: CSVEAGGSTEAFF.

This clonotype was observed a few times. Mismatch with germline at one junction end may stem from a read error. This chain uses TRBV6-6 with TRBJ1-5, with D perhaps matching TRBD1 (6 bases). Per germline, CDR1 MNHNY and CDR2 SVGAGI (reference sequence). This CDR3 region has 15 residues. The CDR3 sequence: CASSLQGGSNQSQHF. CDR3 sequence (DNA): TGTGCCAGCAGCTTACAGGGCGGGAGCAATCAGTCCCAGCATTTT.

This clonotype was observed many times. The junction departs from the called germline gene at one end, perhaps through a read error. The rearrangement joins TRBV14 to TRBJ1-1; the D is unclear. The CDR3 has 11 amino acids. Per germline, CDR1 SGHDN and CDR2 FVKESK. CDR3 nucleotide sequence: TGTGCCAGCAGCCAAGCTCGAATTTTCCGATTT. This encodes CASSQARIFRF. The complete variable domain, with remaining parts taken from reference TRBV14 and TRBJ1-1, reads EAGVTQFPSHSVIEKGQTVTLRCDPISGHDNLYWYRRVMGKEIKFLLHFVKESKQDESGMPNNRFLAERTGGTYSTLKVQPAELEDSGVYFCASSQARIFRFGQGTRLTVV.

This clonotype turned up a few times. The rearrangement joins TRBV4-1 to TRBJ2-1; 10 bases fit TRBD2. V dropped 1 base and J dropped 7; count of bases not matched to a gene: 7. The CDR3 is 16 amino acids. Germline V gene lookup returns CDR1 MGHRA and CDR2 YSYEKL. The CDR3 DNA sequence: TGCGCCAGCAGCCAAGGTGGCCTAGCGGGAGAGAATGAGCAGTTCTTC. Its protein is CASSQGGLAGENEQFF.

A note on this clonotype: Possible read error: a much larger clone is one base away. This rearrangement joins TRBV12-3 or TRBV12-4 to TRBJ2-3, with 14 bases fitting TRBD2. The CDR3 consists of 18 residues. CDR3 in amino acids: CASSPGTSGRGVADMQYF. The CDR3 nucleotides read TGTGCCAGCAGCCCCGGGACTAGCGGGAGAGGTGTAGCAGATATGCAGTATTTT.

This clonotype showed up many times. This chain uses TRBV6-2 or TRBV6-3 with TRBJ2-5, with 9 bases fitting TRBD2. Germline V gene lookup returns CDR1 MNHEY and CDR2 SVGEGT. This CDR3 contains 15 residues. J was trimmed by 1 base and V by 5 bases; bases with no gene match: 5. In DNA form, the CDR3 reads TGTGCCAGCAGTGAACTAGCGGGCTTCCAAGAGACCCAGTACTTC. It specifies CASSELAGFQETQYF.

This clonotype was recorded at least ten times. CDR3 sequence: CASSSTRWAGVYEQYF. The CDR3 DNA follows: TGTGCCAGCAGTTCCACCCGTTGGGCGGGAGTGTACGAGCAGTACTTC. The V gene is TRBV28, the J gene TRBJ2-7; 7 bases are a match to TRBD2. This CDR3 has 16 residues. Germline V gene data show CDR1 as MDHEN and CDR2 as SYDVKM. V lost 4 bases to trimming and J lost 4 bases; unmatched junction nucleotides: 13.

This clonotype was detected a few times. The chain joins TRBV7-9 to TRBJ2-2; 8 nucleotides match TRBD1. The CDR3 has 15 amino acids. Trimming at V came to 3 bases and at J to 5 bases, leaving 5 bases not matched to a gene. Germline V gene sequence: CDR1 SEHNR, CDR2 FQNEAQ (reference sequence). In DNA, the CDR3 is TGTGCCAGCAGCTTGACAGGGGATGGGACCGGGGAGCTGTTTTTT. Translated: CASSLTGDGTGELFF.